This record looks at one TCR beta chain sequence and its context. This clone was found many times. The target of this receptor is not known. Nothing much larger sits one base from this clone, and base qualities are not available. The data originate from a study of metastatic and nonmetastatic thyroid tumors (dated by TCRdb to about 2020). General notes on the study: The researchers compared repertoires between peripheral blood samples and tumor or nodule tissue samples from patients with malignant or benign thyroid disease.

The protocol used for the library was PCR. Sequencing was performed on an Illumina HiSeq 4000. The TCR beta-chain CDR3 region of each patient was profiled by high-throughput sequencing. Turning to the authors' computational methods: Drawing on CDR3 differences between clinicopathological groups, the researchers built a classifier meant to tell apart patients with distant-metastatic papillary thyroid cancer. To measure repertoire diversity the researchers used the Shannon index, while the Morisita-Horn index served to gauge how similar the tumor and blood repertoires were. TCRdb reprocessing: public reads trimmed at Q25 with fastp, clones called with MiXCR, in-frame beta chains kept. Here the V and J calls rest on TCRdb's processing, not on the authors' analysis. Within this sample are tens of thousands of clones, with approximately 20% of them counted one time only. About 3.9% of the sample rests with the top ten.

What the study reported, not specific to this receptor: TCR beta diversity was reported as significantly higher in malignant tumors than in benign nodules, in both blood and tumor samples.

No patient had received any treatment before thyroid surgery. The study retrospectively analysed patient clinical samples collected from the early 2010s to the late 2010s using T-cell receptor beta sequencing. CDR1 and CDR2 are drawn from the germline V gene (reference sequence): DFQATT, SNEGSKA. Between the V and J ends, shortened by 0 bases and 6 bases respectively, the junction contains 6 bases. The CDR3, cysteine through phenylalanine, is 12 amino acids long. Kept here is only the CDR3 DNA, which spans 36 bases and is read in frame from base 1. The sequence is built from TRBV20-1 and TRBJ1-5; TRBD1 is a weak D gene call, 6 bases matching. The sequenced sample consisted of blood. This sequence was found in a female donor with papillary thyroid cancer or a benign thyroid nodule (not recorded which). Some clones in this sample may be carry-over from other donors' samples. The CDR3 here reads CSAREGGQPQHF. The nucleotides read TGCAGTGCTAGAGAAGGGGGTCAGCCCCAGCATTTT.